Each of the 23 T cell receptor beta chains below was sequenced from the same sample in a study of T cells in Graves' hyperthyroidism and ophthalmopathy. TCR beta CDR3 regions were amplified from RNA. TCR CDR3 underwent first-round RT-PCR with the HTBI primer set. TCRdb independently ran MiXCR on the multiplex PCR reads; one entry per CDR3 protein. Of 500,000 to 650,000 distinct CDR3 sequences in the sample, 14% were seen once. The specimen was blood. Every receptor here comes from a woman aged 40 to 55 with Graves' hyperthyroidism.

This clonotype has at least ten counts. V gene TRBV6-1 combines with J gene TRBJ1-2; D might be TRBD1 (6 bases). Trimming stripped 3 bases from V and 4 bases from J, with 9 bases between. The CDR3 totals 13 residues. Germline CDR1 is MNHNS and CDR2 is SASEGT. CDR3 bases: TGTGCCAGCAGTGAGGACAGAACCTATGGCTACACCTTC. It codes for CASSEDRTYGYTF.

In its sample, this clonotype was seen many times. The chain joins TRBV2 to TRBJ2-2; D is undetermined. This CDR3 is 13 amino acids long. Trimming pared 2 bases from V and 5 bases from J, leaving 6 bases between. The germline V gene encodes CDR1 SNHLY and CDR2 FYNNEI. The CDR3 DNA reads as TGTGCCAGCAGTGAACATAGAACCGGGGAGCTGTTTTTT. Translated: CASSEHRTGELFF.

This clonotype has a count of ten or more. This sequence joins TRBV24-1 and TRBJ1-2, with TRBD1 identical over 7 bases. The V segment lost 5 bases and the J segment 2 bases; nucleotides outside the gene matches: 4. The CDR3 length is 14 residues. Germline V gene data show CDR1 as KGHDR and CDR2 as SFDVKD. CDR3 DNA sequence: TGTGCCACCAGTGGACAGGGTAAAAACTATGGCTACACCTTC. Translated: CATSGQGKNYGYTF.

This clonotype appeared many times. The gene calls are TRBV27 and TRBJ2-1; D unresolved. Trimming pared 4 bases from V and 9 bases from J, leaving 7 bases between. Germline loops: CDR1 MNHEY, CDR2 SMNVEV (reference sequence). This CDR3 has 11 residues. CDR3 sequence reads: CASSSIFEQFF. CDR3 DNA sequence: TGTGCCAGCAGTTCAATTTTTGAGCAGTTCTTC.

Regarding this clonotype: This could be a read error, since a much larger clone is one nucleotide away. The conserved closing phenylalanine or tryptophan is absent in this CDR3, likely reflecting a read error. The rearrangement links TRBV5-6 to TRBJ2-2, with a tentative D call TRBD1 (6 bases). Germline assignment: CDR1 SGHDT and CDR2 YYEEEE. This CDR3 spans 16 amino acids. V lost 5 bases, J lost 0 bases, and 14 bases lay in between. The CDR3 here is CASRTGQFANTGELFL. The CDR3, as DNA: TGTGCCAGCAGAACAGGACAGTTCGCGAACACCGGGGAGCTGTTTTTA.

This clonotype has ten or more counts. This chain joins TRBV7-2 and TRBJ2-1; 7 bases map to TRBD1. CDR1 is SGHTA, CDR2 FQGNSA, per germline. Trimming took 4 bases from V and 10 from J; bases not matched to a gene: 10. The CDR3 loop spans 14 amino acids. CDR3 protein: CASSSRDRVMEQFF. CDR3 sequence (DNA): TGTGCCAGCAGCTCAAGAGACAGGGTGATGGAGCAGTTCTTC.

This clonotype appeared many times. The chain has TRBV11-2 and TRBJ1-2, with TRBD1 matching 7 bases. The length of the CDR3 is 15 residues. CDR1 is SGHAT, CDR2 FQNNGV, per germline. The ends lost 3 bases at V and 4 bases at J; junction bases unmatched: 8. The CDR3 reads CASSFNRGEGYGYTF. The CDR3 nucleotides read TGTGCCAGCAGCTTCAACAGGGGAGAGGGCTATGGCTACACCTTC.

In this sample, this clonotype turned up many times. This chain uses TRBV28 with TRBJ1-1; a possible D gene is TRBD1 (6 bases). Trimming shortened V by 1 base and J by 6 bases, and 9 bases separated the two germline ends. The CDR3 is 13 residues long. CDR1 and CDR2 (germline): MDHEN, SYDVKM. The CDR3 spells CASSLSQGPEAFF. The CDR3 DNA sequence: TGTGCCAGCAGTTTATCACAGGGTCCTGAAGCTTTCTTT. The full variable domain, rest sourced from reference TRBV28 and TRBJ1-1, is DVKVTQSSRYLVKRTGEKVFLECVQDMDHENMFWYRQDPGLGLRLIYFSYDVKMKEKGDIPEGYSVSREKKERFSLILESASTNQTSMYLCASSLSQGPEAFFGQGTRLTVV.

Ten or more counts support this clonotype. The V gene is TRBV3-1, the J gene TRBJ2-7; no clear D gene. The germline CDR1 and CDR2 sequences are LGHDT and YNNKEL (reference sequence). V shed 3 bases and J shed 1 base, with 13 bases lying between them. The CDR3 is 15 residues long. The CDR3 reads CASSHFRASSYEQYF. The CDR3 DNA sequence: TGTGCCAGCAGCCACTTCCGGGCGTCTTCCTACGAGCAGTACTTC.

The sample holds many counts of this clonotype. The gene calls are TRBV5-1 and TRBJ2-1; TRBD2 matches 8 bases. The CDR3 spans 15 residues. Germline CDR1 reads SGHRS; CDR2 reads YFSETQ. V was pared by 4 bases and J by 7 bases, with 10 bases of the junction left unmatched. The CDR3 region has the DNA TGCGCCAGCAGCCCCCAGGGTAGCGGGATAAATGAGCAGTTCTTC. It is translated as CASSPQGSGINEQFF. The full variable domain, with the rest looked up from reference TRBV5-1 and TRBJ2-1, is KAGVTQTPRYLIKTRGQQVTLSCSPISGHRSVSWYQQTPGQGLQFLFEYFSETQRNKGNFPGRFSGRQFSNSRSEMNVSTLELGDSALYLCASSPQGSGINEQFFGPGTRLTVL.

Ten or more counts support this clonotype. The rearrangement links TRBV6-1 to TRBJ1-1; the D gene is possibly TRBD1 (6 bases). Trimming pared 7 bases from V and 1 base from J, leaving 10 bases between. The CDR3 is 13 residues long. Germline V gives CDR1 MNHNS, CDR2 SASEGT. Written as DNA, the CDR3 is TGTGCCAGCAAGGGACACCAGAACACTGAAGCTTTCTTT. Residues: CASKGHQNTEAFF.

This clonotype has ten or more counts. Written as DNA, the CDR3 is TGTGCCAGCAGCTTATCTTCTGGACAGGGGGCTTCACCCCTCCACTTT. Residues: CASSLSSGQGASPLHF. This rearrangement joins TRBV7-8 to TRBJ1-6, with 11 bases lining up with TRBD1. The CDR3 spans 16 residues. Germline CDR1 and CDR2: SGHVS and FQNEAQ. The J segment lost 9 bases and the V segment lost 2 bases, leaving 6 bases of the junction unmatched.

The chain recombines TRBV19 with TRBJ2-1; no clear D gene. V gave up 1 base and J gave up 5 bases, with 6 bases separating them. CDR1 and CDR2 (germline): LNHDA, SQIVND (reference sequence). The CDR3 length is 13 residues. CDR3 residues: CASSIVRDNEQFF. The CDR3, as DNA: TGTGCCAGTAGTATAGTGCGCGACAATGAGCAGTTCTTC.

The chain has TRBV29-1 and TRBJ2-1; 12 nucleotides match TRBD2. CDR3 length equals 16 residues. With 3 bases clipped from V and 4 bases from J, the junction kept 7 bases outside the gene matches. Germline assignment: CDR1 SQVTM and CDR2 ANQGSEA. CDR3: CSVEGLAGSSYNEQFF. In DNA, the CDR3 is TGCAGCGTTGAGGGACTAGCGGGCTCCTCGTACAATGAGCAGTTCTTC.

This clonotype was found many times. The chain couples TRBV20-1 to TRBJ2-1, with 7 bases that match TRBD2. Trimming removed 6 bases from V and 4 bases from J; junction bases left unmatched: 12. This CDR3 comprises 15 residues. The V gene's germline CDR1 is DFQATT and CDR2 SNEGSKA (reference sequence). CDR3 loop: CSAVNREESYNEQFF. CDR3 in DNA: TGCAGTGCCGTCAACCGGGAGGAGTCTTACAATGAGCAGTTCTTC.

The sample holds many counts of this clonotype. This chain joins TRBV12-3 or TRBV12-4 and TRBJ1-2; 10 bases align to TRBD1. The V and J ends lost 7 bases and 3 bases, in that order; junction bases with no gene match: 5. The CDR3 is 14 amino acids. CDR3 in DNA: TGTGCCAGCAATGACAGGGGGCAGGACTATGGCTACACCTTC. Protein product: CASNDRGQDYGYTF.

This clonotype was counted only a few times. The chain has TRBV6-1 and TRBJ2-5; the D gene is possibly TRBD1 (5 bases). The CDR3 spans 16 residues. Trimming took 0 bases from V and 5 from J, leaving 16 bases between them. Germline V lookup: CDR1 MNHNS, CDR2 SASEGT. CDR3 DNA sequence: TGTGCCAGCAGTGAAGCTCTAAGGTCCAGGGCGGAGACCCAGTACTTC. The encoded protein is CASSEALRSRAETQYF.

This clonotype was found many times. V is TRBV30 and J is TRBJ1-2; D is undetermined. Germline V lookup: CDR1 GTSNPN, CDR2 SVGIG (reference sequence). Deletions cut 2 bases from V and 7 bases from J, with 14 bases between. The CDR3 is 13 residues long. The CDR3 spells CAWSTTGWSGYTF. The CDR3 DNA follows: TGTGCCTGGAGTACCACGGGATGGAGTGGCTACACCTTC.

The gene calls are TRBV12-3 or TRBV12-4 and TRBJ1-2, with TRBD1 matching over 7 bases. This CDR3 has 14 amino acids. V was pared by 11 bases and J by 4 bases, with 13 bases of the junction left unmatched. The CDR3 DNA reads as TGTGCCGCAGGGGGAACAGGGCGGCTCTATGGCTACACCTTC. As protein: CAAGGTGRLYGYTF.

This clonotype was recorded many times. CDR3 amino acids: CASRGDRVREQETQYF. The CDR3 DNA reads as TGTGCCAGCAGAGGGGACAGGGTTCGGGAACAAGAGACCCAGTACTTC. The chain uses TRBV28 and TRBJ2-5, with 9 bases lining up with TRBD1. The CDR3 is made up of 16 amino acids. Trimming at V came to 6 bases and at J to 2 bases, leaving 10 bases not matched to a gene. Per the germline V gene, CDR1 is MDHEN and CDR2 is SYDVKM.

Only a few counts were recorded for this clonotype. The chain uses TRBV9 and TRBJ2-2, with TRBD2 matching over 7 bases. V dropped 2 bases and J dropped 5; count of bases not matched to a gene: 12. Germline assignment: CDR1 SGDLS and CDR2 YYNGEE. CDR3 length: 17 residues. CDR3 bases: TGTGCCAGCAGCGTTTATACTCTGGCGGGAGATACCGGGGAGCTGTTTTTT. It specifies CASSVYTLAGDTGELFF. Supplemented by reference TRBV9 and TRBJ2-2, the full variable domain reads DSGVTQTPKHLITATGQRVTLRCSPRSGDLSVYWYQQSLDQGLQFLIQYYNGEERAKGNILERFSAQQFPDLHSELNLSSLELGDSALYFCASSVYTLAGDTGELFFGEGSRLTVL.

This clonotype appeared a few times. This chain connects TRBV12-3 or TRBV12-4 to TRBJ1-6, with D maybe TRBD1 (6 bases). This CDR3 has 14 residues. V was shortened by 3 bases and J by 7 bases, with 10 bases between the two germline ends. Here the CDR3 reads CASSFQGRNSPLHF. The CDR3 nucleotides read TGTGCCAGCAGTTTCCAGGGGAGGAATTCACCCCTCCACTTT.

This clonotype came up once. This sequence joins TRBV3-1 and TRBJ2-7; 13 nucleotides match TRBD2. The V and J ends lost 6 bases and 4 bases, in that order; junction bases with no gene match: 6. CDR1 LGHDT and CDR2 YNNKEL come from the germline V gene (reference sequence). The CDR3 covers 15 residues. Here the CDR3 reads CASRNGLAGEYEQYF. The CDR3 DNA is TGTGCCAGCAGAAACGGACTAGCGGGAGAGTACGAGCAGTACTTC.